The entry that follows covers one TCR beta chain sequence. Its antigen is not identified. Data came from immunoSEQ multiplex PCR; TCRdb stores just in-frame clones and leaves some out. The sample gives around 87,000 clones, around 91% of which show up once; about 2.4% is in the top ten. The data stem from a study of T cell responses to AZD1222 COVID-19 vaccine. Samples with a second dose at about 4 or about 12 weeks were pooled together. Study outcomes and limitations: As reported, nearly half of all spike-specific TCRs target variant regions that are unmutated. Vaccine-associated CD4 TCRs ranged over spike, dominating at 160-218 and 743-854.

The CDR3 is made up of 16 amino acids. V was trimmed by 3 bases and J by 2 bases, leaving 14 bases between them. Per the germline V gene, CDR1 is LGHNA and CDR2 is YSLEER. This TCR was recovered from an adult who received the AZD1222 COVID-19 vaccine. The material was peripheral blood, obtained 28 days after the second AZD1222 dose. The chain couples TRBV4-3 to TRBJ1-3, with D possibly being TRBD1 (6 bases). The CDR3, as DNA: TGCGCCAGCAGCCATACAGGGTGGAGGGCTGGAAACACCATATATTTT. It specifies CASSHTGWRAGNTIYF.